The T cell receptor beta chain described here comes from a study of post-analysis software for immune sequencing data. Study as a whole: There were relapsing-remitting, secondary progressive and progressive-relapsing multiple sclerosis among the disease courses included.

Details on this clonotype: Its antigen remains unknown.

The CDR3 totals 14 residues. CDR1 is KGHDR, CDR2 SFDVKD, per germline. V lost 0 bases to trimming and J lost 5 bases, with 9 bases between them. Regarding the study as a whole: A few TRBV segments (TRBV5-6, TRBV5-1 and TRBV20-1 among them) occurred more frequently in patients than in controls. Controls significantly exceeded multiple sclerosis patients in normalized Chao1 diversity.

Incorporated into the TCR beta cDNA libraries were unique molecular identifiers, which served to reduce PCR and sequencing biases. Each sample of roughly 0.95 to 10 million input T cells yielded around 500,000 cDNA molecules, so each molecule approximated one T cell. TCRdb re-derived calls from the PCR reads in MiXCR, one entry per CDR3 protein. The table has fewer than 550,000 distinct CDR3 sequences, around 34% seen once. The chain is built from TRBV24-1 and TRBJ2-5; D not certain. The specimen sequenced was blood. The receptor's source is a girl aged 2 to 17 with multiple sclerosis. The CDR3 sequence is CATSDLGLGETQYF. The CDR3 coding sequence is TGTGCCACCAGTGATTTGGGGTTAGGGGAGACCCAGTACTTC.